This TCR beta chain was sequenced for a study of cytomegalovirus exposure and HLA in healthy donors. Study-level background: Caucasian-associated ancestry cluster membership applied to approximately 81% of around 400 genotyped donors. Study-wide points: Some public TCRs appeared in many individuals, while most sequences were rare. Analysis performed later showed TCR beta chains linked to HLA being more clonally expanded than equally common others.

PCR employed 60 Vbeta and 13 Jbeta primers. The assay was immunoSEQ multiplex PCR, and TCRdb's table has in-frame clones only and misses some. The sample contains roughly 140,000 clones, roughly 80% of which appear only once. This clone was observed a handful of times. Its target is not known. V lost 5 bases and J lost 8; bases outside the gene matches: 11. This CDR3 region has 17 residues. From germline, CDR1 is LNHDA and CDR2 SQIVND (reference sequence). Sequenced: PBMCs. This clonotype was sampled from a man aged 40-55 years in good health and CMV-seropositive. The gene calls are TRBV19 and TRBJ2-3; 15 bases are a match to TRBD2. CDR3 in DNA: TGTGCCAGTAGTGTCACCCCGGGACTAGCGGGGGGTGGTACGCAGTATTTT. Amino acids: CASSVTPGLAGGGTQYF.